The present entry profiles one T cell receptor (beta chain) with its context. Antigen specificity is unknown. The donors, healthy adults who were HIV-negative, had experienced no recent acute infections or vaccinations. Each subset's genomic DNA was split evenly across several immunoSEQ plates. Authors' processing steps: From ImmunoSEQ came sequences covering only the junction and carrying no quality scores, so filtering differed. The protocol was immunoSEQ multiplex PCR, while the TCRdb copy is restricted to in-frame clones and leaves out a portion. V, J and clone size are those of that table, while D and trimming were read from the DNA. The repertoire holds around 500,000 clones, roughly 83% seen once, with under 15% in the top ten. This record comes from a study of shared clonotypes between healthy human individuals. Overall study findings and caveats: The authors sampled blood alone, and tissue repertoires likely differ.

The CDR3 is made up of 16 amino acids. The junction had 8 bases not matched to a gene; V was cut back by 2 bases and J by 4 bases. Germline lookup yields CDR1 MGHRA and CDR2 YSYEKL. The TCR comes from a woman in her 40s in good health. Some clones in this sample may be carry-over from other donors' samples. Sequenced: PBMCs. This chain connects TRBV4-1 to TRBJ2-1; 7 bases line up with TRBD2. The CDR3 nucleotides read TGCGCCAGCAGCCAACCTCGGGGGAGGGGATACAATGAGCAGTTCTTC. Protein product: CASSQPRGRGYNEQFF.